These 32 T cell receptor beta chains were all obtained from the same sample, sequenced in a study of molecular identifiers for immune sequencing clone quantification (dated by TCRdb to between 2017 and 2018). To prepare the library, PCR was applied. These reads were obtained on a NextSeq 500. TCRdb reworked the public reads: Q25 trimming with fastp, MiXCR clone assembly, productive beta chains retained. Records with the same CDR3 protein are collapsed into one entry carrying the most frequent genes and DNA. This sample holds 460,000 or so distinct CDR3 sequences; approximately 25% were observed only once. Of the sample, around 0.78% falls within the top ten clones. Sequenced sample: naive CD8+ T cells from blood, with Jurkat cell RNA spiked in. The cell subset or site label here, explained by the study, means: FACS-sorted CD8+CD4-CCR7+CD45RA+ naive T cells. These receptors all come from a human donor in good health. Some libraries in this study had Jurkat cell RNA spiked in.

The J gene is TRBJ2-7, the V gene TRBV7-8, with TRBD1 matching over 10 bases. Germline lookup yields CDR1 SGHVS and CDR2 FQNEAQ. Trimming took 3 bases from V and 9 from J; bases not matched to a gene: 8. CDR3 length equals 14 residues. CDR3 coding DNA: TGTGCCAGCAGCTTCGGGACAGGGGTAATGGGGCAGTACTTC. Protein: CASSFGTGVMGQYF.

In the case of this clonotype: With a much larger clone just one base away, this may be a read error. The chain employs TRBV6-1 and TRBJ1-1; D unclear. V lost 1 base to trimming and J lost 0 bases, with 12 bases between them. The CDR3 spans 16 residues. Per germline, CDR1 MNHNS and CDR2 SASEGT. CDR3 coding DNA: TGTGCCAGCAGTGAAGATCACGGGGTTATGAACACTGAAGCTTTCTTT. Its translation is CASSEDHGVMNTEAFF.

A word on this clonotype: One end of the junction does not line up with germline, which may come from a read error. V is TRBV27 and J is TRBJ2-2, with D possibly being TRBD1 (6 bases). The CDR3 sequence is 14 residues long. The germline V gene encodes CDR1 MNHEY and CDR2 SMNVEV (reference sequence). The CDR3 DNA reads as TGTGCCAGCAGTTTAGGGACATACACAGGGGAGCTGTTTTTT. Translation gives CASSLGTYTGELFF.

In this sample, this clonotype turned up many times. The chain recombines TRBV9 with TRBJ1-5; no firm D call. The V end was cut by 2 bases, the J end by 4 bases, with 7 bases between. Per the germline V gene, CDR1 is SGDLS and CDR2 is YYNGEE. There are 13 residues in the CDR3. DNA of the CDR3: TGTGCCAGCAGCGTTGACGGGAATCAGCCCCAGCATTTT. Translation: CASSVDGNQPQHF.

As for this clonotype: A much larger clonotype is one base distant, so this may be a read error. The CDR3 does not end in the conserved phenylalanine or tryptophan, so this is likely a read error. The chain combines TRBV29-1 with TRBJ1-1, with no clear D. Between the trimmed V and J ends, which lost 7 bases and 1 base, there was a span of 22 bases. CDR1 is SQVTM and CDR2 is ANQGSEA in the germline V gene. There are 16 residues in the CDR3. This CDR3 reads CSAGVREGSWNTEAFL. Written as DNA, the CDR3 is TGCAGCGCTGGGGTCCGCGAAGGTAGTTGGAACACTGAAGCTTTCTTA.

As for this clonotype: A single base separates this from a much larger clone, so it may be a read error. The CDR3 sequence: CASSLDSRGTLNSEQFF. The CDR3 bases are TGTGCCAGCAGCTTGGATTCCCGGGGGACCCTAAACAGTGAGCAGTTCTTC. This chain uses TRBV5-3 with TRBJ2-1, with a tentative D call TRBD2 (6 bases). TRBV5-3 is known as an ORF, though its function is uncertain. CDR3 length equals 17 residues.

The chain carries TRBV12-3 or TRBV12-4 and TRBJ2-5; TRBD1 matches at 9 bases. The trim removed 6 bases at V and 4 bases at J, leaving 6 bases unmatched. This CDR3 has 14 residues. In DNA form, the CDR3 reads TGTGCCAGCAGCGACGGGACAGGGAGAGAGACCCAGTACTTC. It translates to CASSDGTGRETQYF.

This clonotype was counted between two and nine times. The CDR3 sequence: CASSWGLAGASDTQYF. Here the CDR3 DNA reads TGTGCCAGCAGCTGGGGACTAGCGGGAGCATCTGATACGCAGTATTTT. The V call is TRBV7-3, the J call TRBJ2-3; 14 bases are shared with TRBD2. With V trimmed by 4 bases and J by 6 bases, 6 bases remained unmatched. This CDR3 has 16 amino acids. Germline-derived CDR1 and CDR2 are SGHTA and FQGTGA. The full variable domain, with the rest looked up from reference TRBV7-3 and TRBJ2-3, is GAGVSQTPSNKVTEKGKYVELRCDPISGHTALYWYRQSLGQGPEFLIYFQGTGAADDSGLPNDRFFAVRPEGSVSTLKIQRTERGDSAVYLCASSWGLAGASDTQYFGPGTRLTVL.

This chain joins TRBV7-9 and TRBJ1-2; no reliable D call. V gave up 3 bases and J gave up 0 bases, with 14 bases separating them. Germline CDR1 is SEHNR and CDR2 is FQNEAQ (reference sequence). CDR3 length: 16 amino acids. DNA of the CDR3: TGTGCCAGCAGCTTTGCCCCGGAAGAATCTAACTATGGCTACACCTTC. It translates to CASSFAPEESNYGYTF.

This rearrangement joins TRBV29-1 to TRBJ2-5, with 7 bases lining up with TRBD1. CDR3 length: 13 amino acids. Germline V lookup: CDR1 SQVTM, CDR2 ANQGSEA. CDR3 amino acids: CSALTGHQETQYF. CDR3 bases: TGCAGTGCCTTGACAGGGCATCAAGAGACCCAGTACTTC.

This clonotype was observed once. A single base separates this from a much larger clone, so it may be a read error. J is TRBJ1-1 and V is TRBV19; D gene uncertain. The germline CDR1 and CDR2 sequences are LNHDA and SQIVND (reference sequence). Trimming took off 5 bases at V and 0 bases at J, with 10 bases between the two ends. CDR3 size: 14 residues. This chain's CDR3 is CASSGVRLNTEAFF. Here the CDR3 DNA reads TGTGCCAGTAGTGGAGTCAGACTGAACACTGAAGCTTTCTTT.

CDR3: CASSSHLANEQYF. The CDR3 nucleotides are TGTGCCAGTAGTTCCCACCTAGCGAACGAGCAGTACTTC. V gene TRBV19 combines with J gene TRBJ2-7; D may be TRBD2 (6 bases). Germline-derived CDR1 and CDR2 are LNHDA and SQIVND (reference sequence). The CDR3 totals 13 residues. V was cut by 5 bases and J by 5 bases, with 13 bases left in between.

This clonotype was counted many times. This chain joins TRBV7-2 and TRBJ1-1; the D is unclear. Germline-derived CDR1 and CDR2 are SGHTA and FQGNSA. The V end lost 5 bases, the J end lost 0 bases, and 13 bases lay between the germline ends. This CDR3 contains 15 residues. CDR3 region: CASSPFTGMNTEAFF. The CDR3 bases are TGTGCCAGCAGCCCATTCACGGGCATGAACACTGAAGCTTTCTTT.

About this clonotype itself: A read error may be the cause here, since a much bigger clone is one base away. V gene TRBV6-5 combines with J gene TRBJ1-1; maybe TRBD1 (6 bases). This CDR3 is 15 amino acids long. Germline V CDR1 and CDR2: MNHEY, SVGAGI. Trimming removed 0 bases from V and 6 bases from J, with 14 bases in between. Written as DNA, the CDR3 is TGTGCCAGCAGTTACTCCACAGGGAGGGGGGCTGAAGCTTTCTTT. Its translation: CASSYSTGRGAEAFF.

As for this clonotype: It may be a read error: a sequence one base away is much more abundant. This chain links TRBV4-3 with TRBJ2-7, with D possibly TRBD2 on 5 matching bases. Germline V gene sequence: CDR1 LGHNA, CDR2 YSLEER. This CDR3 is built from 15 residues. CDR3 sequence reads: CAGSQEEGSSYEQYF. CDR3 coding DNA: TGCGCCGGCAGCCAAGAAGAGGGTAGCTCCTACGAGCAGTACTTC.

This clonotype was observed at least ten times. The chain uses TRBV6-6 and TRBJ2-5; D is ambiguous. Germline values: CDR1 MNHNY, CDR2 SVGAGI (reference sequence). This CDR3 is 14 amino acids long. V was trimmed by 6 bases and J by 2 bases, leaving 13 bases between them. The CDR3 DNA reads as TGTGCCAGCAGCCCCGACTTGGTACAAGAGACCCAGTACTTC. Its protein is CASSPDLVQETQYF.

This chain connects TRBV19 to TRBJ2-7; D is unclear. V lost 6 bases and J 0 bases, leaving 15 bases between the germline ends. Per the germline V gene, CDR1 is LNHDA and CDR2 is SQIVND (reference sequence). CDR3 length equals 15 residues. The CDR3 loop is CASSGSGWDSYEQYF. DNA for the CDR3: TGTGCCAGTAGCGGCTCCGGATGGGACTCCTACGAGCAGTACTTC.

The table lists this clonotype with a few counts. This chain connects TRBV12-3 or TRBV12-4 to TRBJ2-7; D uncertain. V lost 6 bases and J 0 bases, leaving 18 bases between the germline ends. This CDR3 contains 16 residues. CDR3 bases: TGTGCCAGCAGCCCTCAACCCGGGCGATACTCCTACGAGCAGTACTTC. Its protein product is CASSPQPGRYSYEQYF.

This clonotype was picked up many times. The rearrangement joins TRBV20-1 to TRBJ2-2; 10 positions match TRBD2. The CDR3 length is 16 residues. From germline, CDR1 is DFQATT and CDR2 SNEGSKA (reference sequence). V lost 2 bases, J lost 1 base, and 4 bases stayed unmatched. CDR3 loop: CSARPSGRENTGELFF. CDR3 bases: TGCAGTGCTAGACCCAGCGGGAGGGAGAACACCGGGGAGCTGTTTTTT.

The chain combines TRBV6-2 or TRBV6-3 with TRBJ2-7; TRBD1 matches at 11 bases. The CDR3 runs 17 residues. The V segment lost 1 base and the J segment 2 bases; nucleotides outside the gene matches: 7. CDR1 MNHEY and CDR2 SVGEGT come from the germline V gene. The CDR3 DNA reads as TGTGCCAGCAGTTACTTCCCCGGGGACAGGGGGGCCTACGAGCAGTACTTC. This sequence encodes CASSYFPGDRGAYEQYF.

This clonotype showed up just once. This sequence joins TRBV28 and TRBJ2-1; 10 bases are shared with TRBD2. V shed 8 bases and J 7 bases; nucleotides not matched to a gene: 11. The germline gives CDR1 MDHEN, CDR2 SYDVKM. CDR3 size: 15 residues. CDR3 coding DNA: TGTGCCAGCGGTTGGGCTAGCGGGAGCGGGAATGAGCAGTTCTTC. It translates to CASGWASGSGNEQFF.

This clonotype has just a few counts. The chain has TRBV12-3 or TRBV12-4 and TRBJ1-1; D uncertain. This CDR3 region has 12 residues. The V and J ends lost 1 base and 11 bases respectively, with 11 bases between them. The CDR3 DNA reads TGTGCCAGCAGTTTAGACACTTTCGTGGCTTTCTTT. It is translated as CASSLDTFVAFF.

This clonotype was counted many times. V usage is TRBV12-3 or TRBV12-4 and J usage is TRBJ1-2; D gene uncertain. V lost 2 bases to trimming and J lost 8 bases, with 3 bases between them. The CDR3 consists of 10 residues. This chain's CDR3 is CASSLKGYTF. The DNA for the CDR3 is TGTGCCAGCAGTTTAAAAGGCTACACCTTC.

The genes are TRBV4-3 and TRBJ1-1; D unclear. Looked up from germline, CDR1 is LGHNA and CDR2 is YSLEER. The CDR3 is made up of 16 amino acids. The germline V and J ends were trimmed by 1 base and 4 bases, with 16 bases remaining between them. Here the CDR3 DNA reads TGCGCCAGCAGCCAAGGGATAGCAAGCCCCCCCACTGAAGCTTTCTTT. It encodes CASSQGIASPPTEAFF.

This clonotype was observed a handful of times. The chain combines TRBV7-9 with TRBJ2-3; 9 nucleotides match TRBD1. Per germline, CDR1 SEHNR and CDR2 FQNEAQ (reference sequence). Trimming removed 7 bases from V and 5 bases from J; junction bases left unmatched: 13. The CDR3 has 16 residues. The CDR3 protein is CASTWADRGFGDTQYF. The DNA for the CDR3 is TGTGCCAGCACCTGGGCGGACAGGGGATTCGGAGATACGCAGTATTTT.

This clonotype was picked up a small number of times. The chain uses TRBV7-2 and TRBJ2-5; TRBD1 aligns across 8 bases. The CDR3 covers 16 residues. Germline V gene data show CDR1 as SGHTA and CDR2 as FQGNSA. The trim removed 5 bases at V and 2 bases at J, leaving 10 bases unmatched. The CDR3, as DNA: TGTGCCAGCAGCGCCCTGGACAGGGAAATTCAAGAGACCCAGTACTTC. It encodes CASSALDREIQETQYF.

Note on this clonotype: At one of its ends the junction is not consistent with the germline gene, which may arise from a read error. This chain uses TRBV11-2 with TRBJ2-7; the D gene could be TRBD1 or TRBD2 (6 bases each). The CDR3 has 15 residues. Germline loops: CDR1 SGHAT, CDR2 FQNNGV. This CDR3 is CASSLGPGASYEKYF. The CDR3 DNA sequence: TGTGCCAGCAGCTTAGGTCCGGGGGCGAGCTACGAGAAGTACTTC.

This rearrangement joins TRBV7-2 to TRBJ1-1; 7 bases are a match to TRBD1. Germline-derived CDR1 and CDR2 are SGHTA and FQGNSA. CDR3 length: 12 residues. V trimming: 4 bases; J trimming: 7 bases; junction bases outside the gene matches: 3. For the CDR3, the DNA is TGTGCCAGCAGCTCCCAGGGGGTTGAAGCTTTCTTT. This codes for CASSSQGVEAFF.

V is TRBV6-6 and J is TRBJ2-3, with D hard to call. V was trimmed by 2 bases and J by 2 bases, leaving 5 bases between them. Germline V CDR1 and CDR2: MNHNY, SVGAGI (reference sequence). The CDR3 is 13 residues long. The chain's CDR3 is CASSYHYTDTQYF. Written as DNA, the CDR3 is TGTGCCAGCAGTTACCATTACACAGATACGCAGTATTTT.

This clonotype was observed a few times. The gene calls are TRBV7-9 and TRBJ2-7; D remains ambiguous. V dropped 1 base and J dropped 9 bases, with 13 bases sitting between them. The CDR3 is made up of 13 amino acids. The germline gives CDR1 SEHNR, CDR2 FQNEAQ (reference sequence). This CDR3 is CASSLVPWAWQYF. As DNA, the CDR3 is TGTGCCAGCAGCTTAGTTCCGTGGGCTTGGCAGTACTTC.

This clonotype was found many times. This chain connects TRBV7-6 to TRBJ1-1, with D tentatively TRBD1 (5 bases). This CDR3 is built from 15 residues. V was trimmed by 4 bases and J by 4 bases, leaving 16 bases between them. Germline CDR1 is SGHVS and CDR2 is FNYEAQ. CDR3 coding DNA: TGTGCCAGCAGCTCGAGCGCAGGGATGGGCACTGAAGCTTTCTTT. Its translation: CASSSSAGMGTEAFF.

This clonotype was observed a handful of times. In DNA, the CDR3 is TGCAGTGCTAGAGATCTCTGGACAGAAGACACTGAAGCTTTCTTT. Its protein product is CSARDLWTEDTEAFF. The chain couples TRBV20-1 to TRBJ1-1, with D tentatively TRBD1 (6 bases). Trimming left V 0 bases short and J 3 bases short, with 14 bases between. This CDR3 region has 15 residues. Germline V gives CDR1 DFQATT, CDR2 SNEGSKA (reference sequence).